One and the same sample provided the 8 T cell receptor beta chains below, sequenced in a study of blood T cell repertoires in COVID-19. Sequenced by immunoSEQ multiplex PCR; TCRdb stores in-frame clones only, minus some. Seen here are about 140,000 clones, around 83% observed once, and the top ten hold 8.9%. The sample consisted of peripheral blood. All receptors come from a man aged 25-45 years with COVID-19, enrolled during active disease.

V gene TRBV2 combines with J gene TRBJ2-3, with D unclear. Trimming left V 8 bases short and J 5 bases short, with 11 bases between. Germline CDR1 is SNHLY and CDR2 is FYNNEI. CDR3 size: 12 residues. In DNA form, the CDR3 reads TGTGCCAGCTCGAGGCTGGGAGATACGCAGTATTTT. Protein product: CASSRLGDTQYF.

The rearrangement joins TRBV6-6 to TRBJ2-3; TRBD1 might be the D (5 bases). The V gene lost 5 bases and the J gene lost 5 bases, with 11 bases spanning the gap. CDR3 length equals 13 residues. Per germline, CDR1 MNHNY and CDR2 SVGAGI (reference sequence). The CDR3 here is CASSTTEEDTQYF. For the CDR3, the DNA is TGTGCCAGCAGTACGACAGAGGAAGATACGCAGTATTTT.

The chain recombines TRBV7-2 with TRBJ1-5; the D gene is possibly TRBD1 (5 bases). CDR1 and CDR2 from the germline V gene are SGHTA and FQGNSA. This CDR3 is built from 15 residues. V gave up 5 bases and J gave up 0 bases, with 11 bases separating them. The CDR3 is CASSLIRGSNQPQHF. DNA of the CDR3: TGTGCCAGCAGCCTCATTAGGGGTAGCAATCAGCCCCAGCATTTT.

The V gene is TRBV12-2, the J gene TRBJ2-4; no DNA check was done on the table's D call, TRBD1. TRBV12-2 is a pseudogene segment. The length of the CDR3 is 21 residues. Here the CDR3 reads CASRQPRRGTNCSVAKNIQYF. The CDR3 DNA follows: TGTGCAAGTCGCCAACCCCGGCGAGGGACAAACTGTTCTGTAGCCAAAAACATTCAGTACTTC.

In regard to this clone: Additional DNA sequences in this sample encode the identical CDR3. The V gene is TRBV29-1, the J gene TRBJ1-1, with TRBD1 matching 7 bases. Germline CDR1 and CDR2: SQVTM and ANQGSEA. The CDR3 spans 12 residues. Germline trimming cut 4 bases from V and 4 bases from J; bases unmatched to any gene: 3. Written as DNA, the CDR3 is TGCAGCGTTGGACAGGGAGGCACTGAAGCTTTCTTT. Translating it yields CSVGQGGTEAFF.

The chain links TRBV10-1 to TRBJ2-3, with no clear D. Germline CDR1 and CDR2: WNHNN and SYGVQD (reference sequence). CDR3 length: 14 residues. V shed 0 bases and J shed 2 bases, with 6 bases lying between them. The CDR3 loop is CASSESSNTDTQYF. The CDR3 DNA is TGCGCCAGCAGTGAGTCGTCTAACACAGATACGCAGTATTTT.

The chain couples TRBV24-1 to TRBJ2-3; TRBD1 matches 10 bases. J gave up 6 bases and V 7 bases, and 6 bases lay outside the gene matches. The CDR3 loop spans 14 amino acids. Germline-derived CDR1 and CDR2 are KGHDR and SFDVKD. The CDR3 coding sequence is TGTGCCACCAGCACGACAGGGGGCGGTGATACGCAGTATTTT. Translated: CATSTTGGGDTQYF.

This clone has a single count. V gene TRBV15 combines with J gene TRBJ1-2; unclear D gene. The V end was cut by 2 bases, the J end by 7 bases, with 14 bases between. The CDR3 runs to 14 residues. Germline CDR1 is LNHNV and CDR2 is YYDKDF (reference sequence). Here the CDR3 reads CATSRRSDTFGYTF. CDR3 DNA: TGTGCCACCAGCAGACGATCAGACACGTTTGGCTACACCTTC.